This T cell receptor (beta chain) was obtained from a study of T cell changes during pregnancy in multiple sclerosis (dated by TCRdb to between 2018 and 2020). Background on the whole study: The study examined how the T cell repertoire changed over the course of pregnancy in women with multiple sclerosis.

A remark on this clone: The clone's antigen remains unknown. There are no base qualities to consult, and no much larger clone falls within one base.

The method was the immunoSEQ multiplex PCR assay. Imported from immuneACCESS, the table was reduced by TCRdb to in-frame sequences with V and J called. These copies leave out some clones; in studies compared against another copy, an unresolved V gene accounts for under half, and the cause of the remainder is not known. Across this sample there are 55,000 to 70,000 clones, with about nine tenths seen only once. The top ten constitute roughly 0.3% of the sample. In the germline V gene, CDR1 corresponds to SNHLY and CDR2 to FYNNEI. V loses 0 bases, J loses 0 bases, and the germline ends lie 11 bases apart. The CDR3 measures 16 amino acids from cysteine to phenylalanine. Only CDR3 DNA is held: 48 bases, read in frame from base 1.

This clonotype was sampled from a female donor with multiple sclerosis, enrolled in a pregnancy study. The sequences come from CD4+ T cells from peripheral blood mononuclear cells, collected after pregnancy. The chain is assembled from TRBV2 and TRBJ1-2; the D gene remains uncertain. CDR3 reads: CASSEALLSSNYGYTF. The base sequence is TGTGCCAGCAGTGAAGCGCTTCTGAGTTCTAACTATGGCTACACCTTC.